The 3 T cell receptor beta chains given below trace back to one sample, sequenced in a study of shared T cell receptors in the human thymus. Using immunoSEQ multiplex PCR, the repertoire was profiled, and TCRdb retains in-frame clones only, with some absent. The sample includes 600,000 or so clones, around 87% of them seen just once. The sample also formed part of further work on human thymus T cells.

Sequencing was done on a sample of thymocytes. These receptors all stem from a boy in the first two years of life with a congenital heart defect.

J is TRBJ2-5 and V is TRBV7-8; TRBD2 matches 9 bases. This CDR3 has 15 amino acids. Germline-derived CDR1 and CDR2 are SGHVS and FQNEAQ. The J segment lost 2 bases and the V segment lost 5 bases, leaving 6 bases of the junction unmatched. This CDR3 reads CASSLPSGIQETQYF. DNA for the CDR3: TGTGCCAGCAGCCTCCCTAGCGGGATACAAGAGACCCAGTACTTC.

This clone was seen a handful of times. The J gene is TRBJ2-5, the V gene TRBV28, with no clear D. The CDR3 sequence is 11 residues long. Germline-derived CDR1 and CDR2 are MDHEN and SYDVKM. V was cut by 6 bases and J by 2 bases, with 4 bases left in between. The CDR3 coding sequence is TGTGCCAGCAGGAGGCAAGAGACCCAGTACTTC. This codes for CASRRQETQYF.

The sample holds a few counts of this clone. The CDR3: CASSSPLMGREAFF. The CDR3 DNA follows: TGTGCCAGCAGTTCCCCACTCATGGGCAGAGAAGCTTTCTTT. The chain joins TRBV6-5 to TRBJ1-1, with D unresolved. CDR1 is MNHEY, CDR2 SVGAGI, per germline. With 4 bases removed from V and 8 bases from J, the gap between germline ends came to 17 bases. The length of the CDR3 is 14 residues.